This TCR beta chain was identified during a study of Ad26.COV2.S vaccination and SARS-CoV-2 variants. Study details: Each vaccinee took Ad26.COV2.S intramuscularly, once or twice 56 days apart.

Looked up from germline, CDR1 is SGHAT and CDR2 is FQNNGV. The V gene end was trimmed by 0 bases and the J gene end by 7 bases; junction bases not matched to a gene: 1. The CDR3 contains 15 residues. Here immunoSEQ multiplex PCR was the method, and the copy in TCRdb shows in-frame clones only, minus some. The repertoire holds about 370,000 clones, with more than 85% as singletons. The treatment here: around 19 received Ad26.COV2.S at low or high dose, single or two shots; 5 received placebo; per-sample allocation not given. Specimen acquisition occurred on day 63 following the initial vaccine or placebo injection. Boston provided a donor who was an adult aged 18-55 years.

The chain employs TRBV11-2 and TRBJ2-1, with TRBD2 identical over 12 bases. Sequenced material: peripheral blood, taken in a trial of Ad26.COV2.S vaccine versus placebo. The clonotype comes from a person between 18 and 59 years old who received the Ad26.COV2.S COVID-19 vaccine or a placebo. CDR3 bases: TGTGCCAGCAGCTTAGATCTAGCGGGGGGGAATGAGCAGTTCTTC. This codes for CASSLDLAGGNEQFF.